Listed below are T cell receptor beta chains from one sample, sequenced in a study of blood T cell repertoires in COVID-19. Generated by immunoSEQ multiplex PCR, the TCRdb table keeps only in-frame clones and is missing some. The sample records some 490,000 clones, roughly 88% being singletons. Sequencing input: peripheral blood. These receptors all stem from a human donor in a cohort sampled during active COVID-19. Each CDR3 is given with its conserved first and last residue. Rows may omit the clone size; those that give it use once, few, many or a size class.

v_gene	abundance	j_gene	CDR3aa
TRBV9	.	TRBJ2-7	CASSDPGQGDYEQYF
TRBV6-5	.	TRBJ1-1	CASRGRTGGITFF
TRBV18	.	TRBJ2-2	CASSSDTGELFF
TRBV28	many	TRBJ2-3	CASSFGGGLTDTQYF
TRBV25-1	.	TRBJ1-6	CASRGQGDNSPLHF
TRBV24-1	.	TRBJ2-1	CATSDYTAGGFYNEQFF
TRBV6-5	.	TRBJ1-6	CASSYEPRSYNSPLHF
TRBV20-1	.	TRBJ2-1	CSARTDDEQFF
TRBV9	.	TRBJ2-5	CASSPVDRGYHQETQYF
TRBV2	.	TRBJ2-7	CASSVYSIPGETLRYEQYF
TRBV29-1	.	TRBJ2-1	CSVLPGTLYNEQFF
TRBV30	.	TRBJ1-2	CAWSRGAGNGYTF
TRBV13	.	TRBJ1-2	CASSFGQGDHLRGYTF
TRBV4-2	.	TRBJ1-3	CASSPTGGEIGSGNTIYF
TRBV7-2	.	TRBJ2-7	CASSLPDLFGGDYEQYF
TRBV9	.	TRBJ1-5	CASSVGSGPNQPQHF
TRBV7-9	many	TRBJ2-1	CASSLAGSSYNEQFF
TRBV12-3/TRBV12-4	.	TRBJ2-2	CASTPGDTGELFF
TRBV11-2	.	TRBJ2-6	CASWSSGANVLTF
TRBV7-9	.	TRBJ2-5	CASSPAGGQETQYF
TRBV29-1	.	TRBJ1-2	CSGFDSPFRGYTF
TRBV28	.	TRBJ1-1	CASSFEQIPEAFF
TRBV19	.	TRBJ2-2	CASSIADGQGAGTGELFF
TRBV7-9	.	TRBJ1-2	CASSAFTPGTGDGYTF
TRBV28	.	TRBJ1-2	CASSLSGDRGYYGYTF
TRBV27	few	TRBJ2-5	CASSSQGLAGVQETQYF
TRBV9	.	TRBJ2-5	CASSPRGGTSRETQYF
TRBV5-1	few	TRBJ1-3	CASSSGQGAAGNTIYF
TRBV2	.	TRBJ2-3	CASTRESSDTQYF
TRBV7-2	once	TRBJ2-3	CASSWTSGGTDTQYF
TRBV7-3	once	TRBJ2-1	CASSSQGSNEQFF
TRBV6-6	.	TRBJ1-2	CASSFPQGAPDGYTF
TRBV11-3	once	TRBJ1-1	CASSLGLVNTEAFF
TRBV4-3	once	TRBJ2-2	CASSRLTYTGELFF
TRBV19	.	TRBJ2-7	CASSPNGAGGLGEQYF
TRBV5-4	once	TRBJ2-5	CASSLVEVRETQYF
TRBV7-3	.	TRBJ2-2	CASSLEAGTGELFF
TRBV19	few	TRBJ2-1	CATGTSGPSSYNEQFF
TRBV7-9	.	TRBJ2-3	CASSKGGVIGTDTQYF
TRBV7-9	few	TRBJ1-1	CASSLGWGPPGNTEAFF
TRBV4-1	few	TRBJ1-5	CASSQDTGQAGNFGQPQHF
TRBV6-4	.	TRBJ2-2	CASRNQGTGELFF
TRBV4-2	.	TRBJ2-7	CASSQGLERASSYEQYF
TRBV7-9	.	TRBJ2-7	CASSRTGSYEQYF
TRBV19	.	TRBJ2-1	CASSIDAGHSYNEQFF